These T cell receptor beta chains were read from a single sample in a study of OX40 agonist ivuxolimab in advanced cancers. The table came from immunoSEQ multiplex PCR; TCRdb's copy has only in-frame clones and leaves some out. The sample holds under 20,000 clones, approximately 71% seen once. Sequenced material: CD4+ or CD8+ T cells sorted from blood, taken in a trial of the OX40 agonist ivuxolimab. The receptors here all came from an adult with an advanced solid tumor such as melanoma, head and neck, liver or kidney cancer. Each CDR3 is given with its conserved first and last residue. A D gene is named only where the DNA matches it firmly. Only some rows state a clone size, as once, few, many or a class for expanded clones.

TRBV5-1	TRBJ1-1	few	.	CASSLTGRGATEAFF	TGCGCCAGCAGCTTAACAGGCCGGGGGGCCACTGAAGCTTTCTTT
TRBV19	TRBJ2-1	medium-sized	.	CASSIGDLEHNEQFF	TGTGCCAGTAGTATTGGGGATTTGGAACACAATGAGCAGTTCTTC
TRBV6-6	TRBJ2-5	.	TRBD2	CASSYVAGGSWETQYF	TGTGCCAGCAGTTACGTAGCGGGGGGTTCGTGGGAGACCCAGTACTTC
TRBV5-1	TRBJ1-1	.	.	CASSLDRAGNTEAFF	TGCGCCAGCAGCTTGGATAGAGCTGGGAACACTGAAGCTTTCTTT
TRBV13	TRBJ1-1	few	TRBD1	CASSPNHRGRNTEAFF	TGTGCCAGCAGCCCCAACCACAGGGGCAGGAACACTGAAGCTTTCTTT
TRBV2	TRBJ1-4	.	.	CASSGGEKLFF	TGTGCCAGCAGTGGGGGTGAAAAACTGTTTTTT
TRBV7-3	TRBJ1-1	few	.	CASSSAVNTEAFF	TGTGCCAGCAGCTCTGCGGTGAACACTGAAGCTTTCTTT
TRBV7-3	TRBJ2-3	.	.	CASSSPGSDTQYF	TGTGCCAGCAGCTCCCCTGGCTCCGATACGCAGTATTTT
TRBV28	TRBJ1-2	few	TRBD1	CASLRQGAWYGYTF	TGTGCCAGCCTACGACAGGGGGCATGGTACGGCTACACCTTC
TRBV2	TRBJ1-2	once	.	CASSEWFPPRNGYTF	TGTGCCAGCAGTGAATGGTTTCCCCCCAGGAATGGCTACACCTTC
TRBV9	TRBJ2-7	.	.	CASSVGGGPNEQYF	TGTGCCAGCAGCGTAGGGGGGGGCCCTAACGAGCAGTACTTC
TRBV5-1	TRBJ1-4	many	.	CASSLSGVSSTTNEKLFF	TGCGCCAGCAGCTTAAGCGGAGTCAGTTCTACAACTAATGAAAAACTGTTTTTT
TRBV7-9	TRBJ2-6	.	.	CASSLGLQGSGANVLTF	TGTGCCAGCAGCTTAGGACTACAGGGCTCTGGGGCCAACGTCCTGACTTTC
TRBV28	TRBJ2-5	few	.	CASSLGDKKETQYF	TGTGCCAGCAGTTTGGGAGACAAGAAAGAGACCCAGTACTTC
TRBV6-6	TRBJ2-5	.	.	CASSYVLGSGETQYF	TGTGCCAGCAGTTACGTACTAGGTTCCGGAGAGACCCAGTACTTC
TRBV15	TRBJ2-2	.	.	CATSPVGDPNTGELFF	TGTGCCACCAGCCCGGTGGGAGATCCGAACACCGGGGAGCTGTTTTTT
TRBV6-4	TRBJ2-7	few	.	CARERDRSSYEQYF	TGTGCCAGGGAACGGGACCGAAGCTCCTACGAGCAGTACTTC
TRBV19	TRBJ2-1	.	.	CASSIGAGTVWEQFF	TGTGCCAGTAGTATCGGGGCGGGGACTGTTTGGGAGCAGTTCTTC
TRBV6-6	TRBJ2-7	few	TRBD2	CASSAGLASYEQYF	TGTGCCAGCAGTGCGGGACTAGCGTCTTACGAGCAGTACTTC
TRBV15	TRBJ2-2	.	TRBD2	CATSRASGLVEGELFF	TGTGCCACCAGCAGAGCATCGGGACTAGTAGAAGGGGAGCTGTTTTTT
TRBV6-5	TRBJ2-2	once	.	CASRLGALDSGELFF	TGTGCCAGCCGCTTGGGGGCGTTGGACTCCGGGGAGCTGTTTTTT
TRBV7-7	TRBJ1-2	.	.	CASTPSGDPNYGYTF	TGTGCCAGCACCCCCTCAGGGGATCCTAACTATGGCTACACCTTC
TRBV11-2	TRBJ2-7	.	TRBD1	CASSLSVGDRDPPYEQYF	TGTGCCAGCAGCTTATCCGTAGGAGACAGGGACCCTCCCTACGAGCAGTACTTC
TRBV6-1	TRBJ1-4	.	.	CASSAQGLPVTNEKLFF	TGTGCCAGCAGTGCTCAGGGGCTTCCCGTAACTAATGAAAAACTGTTTTTT
TRBV6-1	TRBJ2-3	.	.	CASSERALGGTDTQYF	TGTGCCAGCAGTGAAAGGGCCCTCGGAGGCACAGATACGCAGTATTTT
TRBV9	TRBJ2-3	.	TRBD2	CASSRDGVAGPVNTQYF	TGTGCCAGCAGCAGAGATGGTGTAGCGGGACCTGTGAATACGCAGTATTTT
TRBV19	TRBJ2-7	.	TRBD1	CASSTGTGIYEQYF	TGTGCCAGTAGTACCGGGACAGGGATCTACGAGCAGTACTTC